This T cell receptor (beta chain) was sequenced in a study of T-cell memory formation after mild COVID-19. This CDR3 region has 15 residues. Germline V gene sequence: CDR1 SEHNR, CDR2 FQNEAQ (reference sequence). The junction had 7 bases not matched to a gene; V was cut back by 5 bases and J by 8 bases. MiXCR was run by TCRdb on the 5' RACE reads, yielding one entry per CDR3 protein. The sample consists of under 450,000 distinct CDR3 sequences, 14% of them appearing once. This clonotype was observed a few times. This chain connects TRBV7-9 to TRBJ2-1, with TRBD1 matching 12 bases. Material for sequencing was PBMCs or a T cell subset sorted from them (not recorded which). The receptor was isolated from a man younger than 30 who had mild COVID-19 (a few samples of this study predate the infection). Cell type and time point are not known. The CDR3 DNA sequence: TGTGCCAGCAGCAGCCGGGACAGGGGGCCCCATGAGCAGTTCTTC. It encodes CASSSRDRGPHEQFF.